This TCR beta chain is drawn from a study of brain T cells in children with intractable seizures. Profiled with immunoSEQ multiplex PCR; TCRdb holds only in-frame clones, not every one. The repertoire consists of 340,000 or so clones, with about 94% occurring once and the leading ten covering 5% to 7%. The V gene's germline CDR1 is LNHDA and CDR2 SQIVND (reference sequence). The CDR3 spans 12 residues. V was trimmed by 4 bases and J by 9 bases, leaving 10 bases between them. The time point is: blood from clinic visit 5 months post-surgery; TSC patient then seizure free. The origin of this receptor is a boy less than two years old with tuberous sclerosis and intractable seizures. Source: peripheral blood, taken less than 6 months after surgery. The rearrangement uses TRBV19 and TRBJ2-1, with D possibly being TRBD2 (5 bases). CDR3 in DNA: TGTGCCAGTAGTACCCTTGGGAGTGAGCAGTTCTTC. It yields the protein CASSTLGSEQFF.